This T cell receptor (beta chain) was observed in a study of memory CD4+ T cells and cytomegalovirus serostatus. The wider study: Of the healthy Belgian adults, fewer than 10 were CMV seropositive and about 24 seronegative.

This clone was found a few times. Its antigen is undetermined. Libraries were prepared by immunoSEQ multiplex PCR; TCRdb keeps only in-frame clonotypes and omits some of them. The data contain roughly 28,000 clones, around 76% of them seen just once; the ten biggest clones take up 0.85% to 1.1%. Study-wide results and limits: CD4+ memory repertoires contained about two fifths of the 164 reported CMV TCRbeta sequences.

The sort gate was single viable CD3+CD4+CD8-CD45RO+ cells for memory CD4+ T cells. Serostatus was set by detecting CMV pp150, pp28, p38, p52 IgG. There are 16 residues in the CDR3. Germline V gene lookup returns CDR1 SGHNT and CDR2 YENEEA. Trimming removed 1 base from V and 4 bases from J; junction bases left unmatched: 5. The receptor's source is an adult in good health and CMV-seronegative. Sequencing input: memory CD4+ T cells from blood. The gene calls are TRBV11-3 and TRBJ2-3; 10 bases match TRBD2. CDR3 region: CASSLGSSGGADTQYF. The CDR3 DNA reads as TGTGCCAGCAGCTTAGGTTCGAGCGGGGGGGCAGATACGCAGTATTTT.